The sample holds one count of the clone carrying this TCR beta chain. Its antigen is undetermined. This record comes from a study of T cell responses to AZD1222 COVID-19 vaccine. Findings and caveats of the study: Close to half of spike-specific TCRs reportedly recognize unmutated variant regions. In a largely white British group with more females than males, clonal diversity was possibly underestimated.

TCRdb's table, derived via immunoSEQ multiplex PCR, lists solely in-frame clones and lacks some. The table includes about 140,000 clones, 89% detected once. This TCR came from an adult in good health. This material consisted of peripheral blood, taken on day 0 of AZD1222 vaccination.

CDR3: CASSALRGPDYEQYF. CDR3 sequence (DNA): TGTGCCAGCAGCGCTCTGAGGGGACCCGACTACGAGCAGTACTTC. The chain employs TRBV5-5 and TRBJ2-7; TRBD1 or TRBD2 may be the D gene (5 bases each). The CDR3 has 15 residues. Germline CDR1 reads SGHKS; CDR2 reads YYEKEE (reference sequence). The V and J ends lost 4 bases and 3 bases respectively, with 17 bases between them.